These 30 T cell receptor beta chains came from one sample sequenced in a study of cytomegalovirus exposure and HLA in healthy donors. Profiling relied on immunoSEQ multiplex PCR, and the TCRdb table lists in-frame clones only, not all of them. Of under 300,000 clones in the sample, nearly 90% were seen once. What was sequenced was PBMCs. Receptor source: a woman between 18 and 29 years old in good health and CMV-seronegative.

This rearrangement joins TRBV6-5 to TRBJ2-7; TRBD2 matches at 10 bases. CDR3 size: 15 residues. Germline CDR1 is MNHEY and CDR2 is SVGAGI. Losses at the gene ends were 3 bases for V and 7 bases for J; bases not matched to a gene: 9. CDR3 nucleotides: TGTGCCAGCAGTTATACCTTAGCGGGGGGAAATGAGCAGTACGTC. Protein sequence: CASSYTLAGGNEQYV.

This chain joins TRBV5-1 and TRBJ2-7; tentatively, D is TRBD2 (5 bases). The V gene's germline CDR1 is SGHRS and CDR2 YFSETQ. The CDR3 runs 13 residues. Between the trimmed V and J ends, which lost 7 bases and 6 bases, there was a span of 17 bases. The CDR3 DNA sequence: TGCGCCAGCTGCCCGTGGGCCGGAGGCGAGCAGTACTTC. Translating gives CASCPWAGGEQYF.

V gene TRBV7-2 combines with J gene TRBJ1-5; 7 nucleotides match TRBD1. The CDR3 spans 14 residues. Germline CDR1 SGHTA, CDR2 FQGNSA. V trimming: 4 bases; J trimming: 4 bases; junction bases outside the gene matches: 4. CDR3 region: CASSWGQKNQPQHF. The DNA of the CDR3 is TGTGCCAGCAGCTGGGGACAGAAAAATCAGCCCCAGCATTTT.

The chain carries TRBV6-1 and TRBJ2-3; D may be TRBD2 (6 bases). Trimming removed 1 base from V and 3 bases from J, with 11 bases in between. There are 15 residues in the CDR3. The germline CDR1 and CDR2 sequences are MNHNS and SASEGT. CDR3 protein: CASSEEDYYTDTQYF. CDR3 DNA: TGTGCCAGCAGTGAAGAGGACTACTATACAGATACGCAGTATTTT.

The chain couples TRBV4-1 to TRBJ2-5, with 8 bases aligning to TRBD2. The CDR3 sequence is 15 residues long. J lost 2 bases, V lost 3 bases, and 5 bases had no gene match. Germline loops: CDR1 MGHRA, CDR2 YSYEKL. CDR3 coding DNA: TGCGCCAGCAGCCACTATAGCGGGACACAAGAGACCCAGTACTTC. Residues: CASSHYSGTQETQYF.

This clone has just one count. This chain links TRBV5-1 with TRBJ1-2; D is possibly TRBD1 (5 bases). V was cut by 2 bases and J by 3 bases, with 14 bases left in between. The CDR3 extends over 15 amino acids. CDR1 SGHRS and CDR2 YFSETQ come from the germline V gene. CDR3 sequence reads: CASSFGPGRDYGYTF. As DNA, the CDR3 is TGCGCCAGCAGCTTTGGTCCGGGCAGGGACTATGGCTACACCTTC.

The rearrangement joins TRBV27 to TRBJ2-3; TRBD1 matches at 12 bases. J was trimmed by 5 bases and V by 6 bases; bases with no gene match: 12. Per the germline V gene, CDR1 is MNHEY and CDR2 is SMNVEV (reference sequence). The CDR3 covers 17 residues. DNA for the CDR3: TGTGCCAGCAGCCCGGGACAGGGGGCCGCTAGGATAGATACGCAGTATTTT. Its protein product is CASSPGQGAARIDTQYF.

The chain links TRBV7-2 to TRBJ2-1, with TRBD2 matching 14 bases. The CDR3 has 18 residues. V lost 4 bases and J lost 2; bases outside the gene matches: 7. Germline V gene lookup returns CDR1 SGHTA and CDR2 FQGNSA. CDR3 amino acids: CASSSRLAGGQPYNEQFF. The CDR3 DNA reads as TGTGCCAGCAGCTCCCGACTAGCGGGGGGGCAACCCTACAATGAGCAGTTCTTC.

The V and J genes are TRBV10-1 and TRBJ2-2; TRBD1 is a possible D gene (6 bases). The CDR3 covers 15 residues. Deletions cut 3 bases from V and 4 bases from J, with 12 bases between. Looked up from germline, CDR1 is WNHNN and CDR2 is SYGVQD (reference sequence). The CDR3 coding sequence is TGCGCCAGCAGTGAATCCCACAGGGTCACCGGGGAGCTGTTTTTT. It yields the protein CASSESHRVTGELFF.

The chain uses TRBV30 and TRBJ1-1; 8 bases match TRBD1. V dropped 3 bases and J dropped 3; count of bases not matched to a gene: 3. CDR1 is GTSNPN, CDR2 SVGIG, per germline (reference sequence). The CDR3 totals 13 residues. The CDR3: CAWRETGDTEAFF. DNA of the CDR3: TGTGCCTGGAGGGAGACAGGGGACACTGAAGCTTTCTTT. The full variable domain, in which reference TRBV30 and TRBJ1-1 provide the parts outside the CDR3, is SQTIHQWPATLVQPVGSPLSLECTVEGTSNPNLYWYRQAAGRGLQLLFYSVGIGQISSEVPQNLSASRPQDRQFILSSKKLLLSDSGFYLCAWRETGDTEAFFGQGTRLTVV.

The CDR3 region is CAISESVRGAGTSTDTQYF. In nucleotides, the CDR3 is TGTGCCATCAGTGAGTCTGTTCGGGGAGCGGGGACTAGCACAGATACGCAGTATTTT. The rearrangement joins TRBV10-3 to TRBJ2-3; 7 positions match TRBD2. With 0 bases clipped from V and 0 bases from J, the junction kept 12 bases outside the gene matches. The CDR3 covers 19 residues. Per the germline V gene, CDR1 is ENHRY and CDR2 is SYGVKD.

This chain links TRBV30 with TRBJ1-3; possible D gene TRBD1, 6 bases. The germline V and J ends were trimmed by 3 bases and 0 bases, with 21 bases remaining between them. The CDR3 is 18 residues long. Germline CDR1 GTSNPN, CDR2 SVGIG (reference sequence). CDR3 DNA: TGTGCCTGGAGACCTTACTATTATACAGGGAGCTCTGGAAACACCATATATTTT. Protein product: CAWRPYYYTGSSGNTIYF.

This clone was observed a single time. The chain carries TRBV6-5 and TRBJ2-3, with D hard to call. Germline V gene sequence: CDR1 MNHEY, CDR2 SVGAGI. This CDR3 has 15 residues. V was clipped by 0 bases and J by 2 bases, with 9 bases between them. The CDR3 loop is CASSYSILPTDTQYF. The DNA for the CDR3 is TGTGCCAGCAGTTACTCGATTCTACCCACAGATACGCAGTATTTT.

This rearrangement joins TRBV6-5 to TRBJ2-1; D unresolved. The V and J ends lost 2 bases and 5 bases respectively, with 10 bases between them. The germline V gene encodes CDR1 MNHEY and CDR2 SVGAGI. The CDR3 extends over 14 amino acids. The CDR3 sequence: CASSYQPADNEQFF. In DNA form, the CDR3 reads TGTGCCAGCAGTTACCAACCTGCGGACAATGAGCAGTTCTTC.

This sequence joins TRBV13 and TRBJ1-2; TRBD1 aligns across 9 bases. Germline CDR1 is PRHDT and CDR2 is FYEKMQ (reference sequence). The trim removed 5 bases at V and 7 bases at J, leaving 14 bases unmatched. This CDR3 comprises 16 residues. CDR3 loop: CASSIRDRESSSGYTF. The CDR3 DNA reads as TGTGCCAGCAGCATAAGGGACAGGGAGAGTTCCAGTGGCTACACCTTC.

A few counts support this clone. The chain recombines TRBV5-5 with TRBJ1-1; tentative D call: TRBD1 (6 bases). Germline CDR1 and CDR2: SGHKS and YYEKEE (reference sequence). The CDR3 spans 12 residues. Between the trimmed V and J ends, which lost 0 bases and 11 bases, there was a span of 11 bases. CDR3 loop: CASSLDRARAFF. In DNA form, the CDR3 reads TGTGCCAGCAGCTTGGACAGGGCGAGGGCTTTCTTT.

The genes are TRBV6-6 and TRBJ1-1, with D unclear. This CDR3 has 15 amino acids. The V end lost 0 bases, the J end lost 0 bases, and 8 bases lay between the germline ends. Germline assignment: CDR1 MNHNY and CDR2 SVGAGI (reference sequence). CDR3 region: CASSYSRLLNTEAFF. The CDR3 DNA is TGTGCCAGCAGTTACTCGAGATTGTTGAACACTGAAGCTTTCTTT.

The rearrangement links TRBV28 to TRBJ1-1; 8 positions agree with TRBD1. V shed 5 bases, J shed 7 bases, and the junction held 9 bases outside the gene matches. The germline CDR1 and CDR2 sequences are MDHEN and SYDVKM. This CDR3 is built from 14 residues. The CDR3 nucleotides are TGTGCCAGCAGTCTCACCGGACAGGGCATTGAAGCTTTCTTT. Its protein is CASSLTGQGIEAFF. The whole variable domain, filled in from reference TRBV28 and TRBJ1-1, reads DVKVTQSSRYLVKRTGEKVFLECVQDMDHENMFWYRQDPGLGLRLIYFSYDVKMKEKGDIPEGYSVSREKKERFSLILESASTNQTSMYLCASSLTGQGIEAFFGQGTRLTVV.

This chain links TRBV6-1 with TRBJ1-5; D is possibly TRBD1 (6 bases). With 5 bases removed from V and 7 bases from J, the gap between germline ends came to 18 bases. The germline V gene has CDR1 MNHNS and CDR2 SASEGT. The CDR3 covers 15 residues. This CDR3 is CASSIGTQGSQPQHF. CDR3 coding DNA: TGTGCCAGCAGTATCGGGACCCAGGGGAGCCAGCCCCAGCATTTT.

This chain uses TRBV7-9 with TRBJ2-2, with D possibly being TRBD2 (5 bases). The CDR3 sequence is 14 residues long. From germline, CDR1 is SEHNR and CDR2 FQNEAQ (reference sequence). Trimming shortened V by 6 bases and J by 1 base, and 9 bases separated the two germline ends. The CDR3 DNA reads as TGTGCCAGCAGGCTAGCCGAGAACACCGGGGAGCTGTTTTTT. Amino acid sequence: CASRLAENTGELFF.

The chain joins TRBV5-1 to TRBJ2-7; possible D gene TRBD1, 6 bases. V was trimmed by 3 bases and J by 6 bases, leaving 16 bases between them. Germline loops: CDR1 SGHRS, CDR2 YFSETQ. The length of the CDR3 is 14 residues. CDR3 coding DNA: TGCGCCAGCAGCTCCTACCTATTAGGGGGCGAGCAGTACTTC. Protein product: CASSSYLLGGEQYF.

The gene calls are TRBV29-1 and TRBJ1-4, with D perhaps TRBD1 (5 bases). Trimming took 7 bases from V and 0 from J, leaving 9 bases between them. CDR1 and CDR2 (germline): SQVTM, ANQGSEA. The CDR3 loop spans 13 amino acids. The CDR3 sequence: CSATGATNEKLFF. In nucleotides, the CDR3 is TGCAGCGCCACAGGCGCAACTAATGAAAAACTGTTTTTT.

V and J are TRBV11-2 and TRBJ2-5; a possible D gene is TRBD2 (7 bases). Germline V gene sequence: CDR1 SGHAT, CDR2 FQNNGV. The CDR3 consists of 15 residues. Trimming left V 6 bases short and J 3 bases short, with 17 bases between. The CDR3 DNA follows: TGTGCCAGCAGGCCTTGGGGGGCGGGGGAAGAGACCCAGTACTTC. This gives the protein CASRPWGAGEETQYF.

The chain combines TRBV6-5 with TRBJ1-2, with D perhaps TRBD1 (5 bases). V shed 0 bases and J shed 5 bases, with 13 bases lying between them. Germline V gene sequence: CDR1 MNHEY, CDR2 SVGAGI. This CDR3 comprises 15 residues. This CDR3 reads CASSYSAAGIYGYTF. The CDR3 coding sequence is TGTGCCAGCAGTTACTCGGCGGCAGGGATATATGGCTACACCTTC.

The chain recombines TRBV5-6 with TRBJ1-5; no firm D call. Trimming stripped 2 bases from V and 4 bases from J, with 4 bases between. The CDR3 runs to 12 residues. Germline loops: CDR1 SGHDT, CDR2 YYEEEE. The CDR3 protein is CASSFYNQPQHF. For the CDR3, the DNA is TGTGCCAGCAGCTTCTATAATCAGCCCCAGCATTTT.

For the CDR3, the DNA is TGCGCCAGCAGCTTGGAACCTTCGGGACACAACGAGCAGTACTTC. It specifies CASSLEPSGHNEQYF. The gene calls are TRBV5-1 and TRBJ2-7, with a weak D call TRBD1 (6 bases). Deletions cut 0 bases from V and 5 bases from J, with 15 bases between. Germline CDR1 reads SGHRS; CDR2 reads YFSETQ. This CDR3 region has 15 residues.

V is TRBV25-1 and J is TRBJ1-4; the D is unclear. Germline-derived CDR1 and CDR2 are MGHDK and SYGVNS. Trimming removed 6 bases at V and 0 bases at J, with 5 bases between. The CDR3 sequence is 13 residues long. DNA for the CDR3: TGTGCCAGCAGCAGTGCAACTAATGAAAAACTGTTTTTT. It specifies CASSSATNEKLFF.

This chain uses TRBV4-1 with TRBJ1-5; tentative D call: TRBD1 (6 bases). The CDR3 sequence is 14 residues long. Germline values: CDR1 MGHRA, CDR2 YSYEKL. V was trimmed by 2 bases and J by 6 bases, leaving 11 bases between them. CDR3 loop: CASSQQQGVQPQHF. DNA of the CDR3: TGCGCCAGCAGCCAACAACAGGGAGTTCAGCCCCAGCATTTT.

The J gene is TRBJ1-1, the V gene TRBV27; no clear D gene. There are 15 residues in the CDR3. Germline V lookup: CDR1 MNHEY, CDR2 SMNVEV (reference sequence). The V end was cut by 3 bases, the J end by 1 base, with 12 bases between. The CDR3 is CASSFRSRQNTEAFF. The CDR3 nucleotides read TGTGCCAGCAGTTTCCGTTCCAGGCAGAACACTGAAGCTTTCTTT.

The chain is built from TRBV6-5 and TRBJ1-2; 7 bases match TRBD1. V gave up 6 bases and J gave up 4 bases; unmatched junction bases: 5. Per the germline V gene, CDR1 is MNHEY and CDR2 is SVGAGI. The CDR3 spans 13 residues. The CDR3 coding sequence is TGTGCCAGCAGCCCACAGGGGAGCTATGGCTACACCTTC. Encoded protein: CASSPQGSYGYTF.